The present T cell receptor (beta chain) was sequenced within a study of cytomegalovirus exposure and HLA in healthy donors. Study at large: There were fewer than 130 million unique TCR beta sequences, drawn from some 180 million T cells, in an earlier analysis. General study findings and limits: As a later analysis showed, several of the most significant clusters appeared to be linked to common viral pathogens. Prior analysis indicated that the majority of TCR beta V segments exhibited productivity approximately 87% or approximately 30% of the time. In a later analysis, V- and J-gene trimming of beta chains associated with a DCLRE1C missense variant, replicated independently.

About this clone: Its target is not known.

Primers: 60 Vbeta forward and 13 Jbeta reverse. Assay used: immunoSEQ multiplex PCR; TCRdb lists only in-frame clones, some missing. The top ten hold 3.5% to 4.5% of the sample, which has 100,000 to 150,000 clones, about 85% seen once. V was cut by 2 bases and J by 1 base, with 8 bases left in between. Germline assignment: CDR1 MDHEN and CDR2 SYDVKM. This CDR3 region has 14 residues. The chain combines TRBV28 with TRBJ1-1, with a tentative D call TRBD1 (5 bases). This TCR was recovered from a man aged 18 to 35 in good health and CMV-seropositive. Sample: PBMCs. As DNA, the CDR3 is TGTGCCAGCAGTTTACCCCAGGGGAACACTGAAGCTTTCTTT. Residues: CASSLPQGNTEAFF.